These 8 T cell receptor beta chains came from one sample sequenced in a study of blood T cells in healthy people across ages. Next came a second PCR, run for about 6 to 12 cycles, which used a sample-barcoded 5' primer along with a J-beta primer mix. Using its own MiXCR run on the 5' RACE reads, TCRdb lists one record per CDR3 protein. The table records about 930,000 distinct CDR3 sequences, 25% to 35% of them present only once. These data were also reused for a study on T cells of mothers and their children.

The specimen was blood. The receptors stem from a woman between 40 and 50 years old in good health.

V and J are TRBV2 and TRBJ2-5, with 7 bases identical to TRBD1. This CDR3 is 13 amino acids long. V trimming: 6 bases; J trimming: 2 bases; junction bases outside the gene matches: 3. The germline V gene encodes CDR1 SNHLY and CDR2 FYNNEI. Here the CDR3 DNA reads TGTGCCAGCAGGCCGGGACAGCAAGAGACCCAGTACTTC. Residues: CASRPGQQETQYF. Complete variable domain (other parts from reference TRBV2 and TRBJ2-5): EPEVTQTPSHQVTQMGQEVILRCVPISNHLYFYWYRQILGQKVEFLVSFYNNEISEKSEIFDDQFSVERPDGSNFTLKIRSTKLEDSAMYFCASRPGQQETQYFGPGTRLLVL.

This clonotype was detected once. This chain connects TRBV29-1 to TRBJ2-3; 8 bases match TRBD2. The V gene's germline CDR1 is SQVTM and CDR2 ANQGSEA. V was pared by 5 bases and J by 2 bases, with 6 bases of the junction left unmatched. This CDR3 is 14 amino acids long. CDR3 DNA sequence: TGCAGCGTTACCGGGGGGGGCTCCACAGATACGCAGTATTTT. As protein: CSVTGGGSTDTQYF.

The sample holds a few counts of this clonotype. The rearrangement links TRBV7-2 to TRBJ1-1, with D possibly matching TRBD1 (6 bases). V lost 5 bases and J lost 1, with 17 bases in between. This CDR3 region has 16 residues. The germline V gene encodes CDR1 SGHTA and CDR2 FQGNSA. CDR3 DNA: TGTGCCAGCAGCCTCCGTCCAGGGGTAGGGAACACTGAAGCTTTCTTT. Translating it yields CASSLRPGVGNTEAFF.

The rearrangement links TRBV28 to TRBJ2-7, with 7 bases that match TRBD2. The CDR3 length is 13 residues. After removal of 5 bases from V and 1 base from J, the junction contained 2 bases not matched to a gene. CDR1 MDHEN and CDR2 SYDVKM come from the germline V gene. The CDR3 DNA sequence: TGTGCCAGCAGTGGACTAGGTTCCTACGAGCAGTACTTC. This sequence encodes CASSGLGSYEQYF.

This clonotype came up a few times. The CDR3 coding sequence is TGCGCCAGCAGCCAAGATGACGGGGGGCGAAATTACGAGCAGTACTTC. Its translation: CASSQDDGGRNYEQYF. This chain joins TRBV4-1 and TRBJ2-7; D is possibly TRBD2 (7 bases). Germline CDR1 reads MGHRA; CDR2 reads YSYEKL. The germline V and J ends were trimmed by 0 bases and 4 bases, with 16 bases remaining between them. This CDR3 comprises 16 residues.

V and J are TRBV28 and TRBJ2-5; D gene unclear. This CDR3 spans 12 amino acids. Trimming left V 6 bases short and J 4 bases short, with 9 bases between. Germline CDR1 is MDHEN and CDR2 is SYDVKM. The CDR3 protein is CASRLVGETQYF. The CDR3 DNA is TGTGCCAGCAGGCTAGTTGGAGAGACCCAGTACTTC.

This clonotype came up once. The genes are TRBV27 and TRBJ1-6; no definite D call. The CDR3 has 14 residues. Germline CDR1 MNHEY, CDR2 SMNVEV (reference sequence). The V end was cut by 3 bases, the J end by 9 bases, with 12 bases between. In nucleotides, the CDR3 is TGTGCCAGCAGTTTGGTGATGTCCGGTTCACCCCTCCACTTT. Its protein product is CASSLVMSGSPLHF.

This clonotype was detected only a few times. The chain is built from TRBV29-1 and TRBJ2-3; D possibly corresponds to TRBD1 (5 bases). This CDR3 spans 14 amino acids. Germline V gene lookup returns CDR1 SQVTM and CDR2 ANQGSEA. V lost 2 bases and J lost 6, with 15 bases in between. As DNA, the CDR3 is TGCAGCGTTGAACCCCCCAGGGTAGGGGATACGCAGTATTTT. Its protein is CSVEPPRVGDTQYF.